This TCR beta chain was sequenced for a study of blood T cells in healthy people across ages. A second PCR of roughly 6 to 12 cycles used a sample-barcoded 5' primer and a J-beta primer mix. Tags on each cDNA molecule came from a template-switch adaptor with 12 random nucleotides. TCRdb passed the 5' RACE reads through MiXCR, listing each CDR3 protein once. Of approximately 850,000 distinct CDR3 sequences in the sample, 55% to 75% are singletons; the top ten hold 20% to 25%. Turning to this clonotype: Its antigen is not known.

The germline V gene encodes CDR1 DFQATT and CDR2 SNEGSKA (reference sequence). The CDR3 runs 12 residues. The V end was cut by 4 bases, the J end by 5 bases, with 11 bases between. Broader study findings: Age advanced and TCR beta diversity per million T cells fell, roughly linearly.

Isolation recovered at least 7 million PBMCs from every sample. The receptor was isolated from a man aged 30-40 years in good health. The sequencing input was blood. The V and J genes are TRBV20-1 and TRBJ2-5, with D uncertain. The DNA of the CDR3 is TGCAGTGCTATAAGAGAGGAGGAGACCCAGTACTTC. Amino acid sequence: CSAIREEETQYF.